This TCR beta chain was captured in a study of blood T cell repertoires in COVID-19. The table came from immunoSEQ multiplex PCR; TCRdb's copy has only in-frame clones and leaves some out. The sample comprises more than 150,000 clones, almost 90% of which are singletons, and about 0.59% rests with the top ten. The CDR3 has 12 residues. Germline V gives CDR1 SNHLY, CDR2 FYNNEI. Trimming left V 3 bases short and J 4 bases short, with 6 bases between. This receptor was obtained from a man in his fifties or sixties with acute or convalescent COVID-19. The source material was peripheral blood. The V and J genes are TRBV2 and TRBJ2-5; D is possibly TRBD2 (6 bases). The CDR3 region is CASSEGGETQYF. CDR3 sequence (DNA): TGTGCCAGCAGTGAGGGGGGAGAGACCCAGTACTTC.